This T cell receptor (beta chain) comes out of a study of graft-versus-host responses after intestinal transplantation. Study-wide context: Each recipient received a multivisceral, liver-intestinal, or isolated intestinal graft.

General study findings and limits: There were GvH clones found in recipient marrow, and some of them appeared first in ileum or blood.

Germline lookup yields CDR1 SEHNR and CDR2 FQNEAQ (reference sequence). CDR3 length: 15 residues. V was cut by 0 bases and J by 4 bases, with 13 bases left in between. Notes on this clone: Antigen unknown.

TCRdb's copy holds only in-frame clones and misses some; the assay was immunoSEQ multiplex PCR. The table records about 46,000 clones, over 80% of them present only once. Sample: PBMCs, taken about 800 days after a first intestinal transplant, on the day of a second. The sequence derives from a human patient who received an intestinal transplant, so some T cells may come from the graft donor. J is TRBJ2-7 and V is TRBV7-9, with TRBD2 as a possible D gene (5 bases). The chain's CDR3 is CASSLAPERTYEQYF. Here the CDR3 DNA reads TGTGCCAGCAGCTTAGCCCCTGAAAGGACTTACGAGCAGTACTTC.